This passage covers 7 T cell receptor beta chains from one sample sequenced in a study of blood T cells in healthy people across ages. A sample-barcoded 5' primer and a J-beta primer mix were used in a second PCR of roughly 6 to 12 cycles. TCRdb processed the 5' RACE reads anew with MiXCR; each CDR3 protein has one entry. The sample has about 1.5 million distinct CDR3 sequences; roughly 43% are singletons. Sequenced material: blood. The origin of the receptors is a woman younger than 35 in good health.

The CDR3 DNA reads as TGTGCCAGCACCATAGGAGGGCTAGCGGGAGATACGCAGTATTTT. Its protein is CASTIGGLAGDTQYF. The rearrangement joins TRBV12-3 or TRBV12-4 to TRBJ2-3, with TRBD2 identical over 8 bases. V was pared by 7 bases and J by 5 bases, with 11 bases of the junction left unmatched. This CDR3 comprises 15 residues.

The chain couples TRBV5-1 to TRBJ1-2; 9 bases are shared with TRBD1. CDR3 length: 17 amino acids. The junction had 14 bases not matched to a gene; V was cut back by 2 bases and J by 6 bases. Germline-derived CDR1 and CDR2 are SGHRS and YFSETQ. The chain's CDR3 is CASSLTPGQGVVDGYTF. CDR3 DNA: TGCGCCAGCAGCTTAACCCCGGGACAGGGTGTTGTAGATGGCTACACCTTC. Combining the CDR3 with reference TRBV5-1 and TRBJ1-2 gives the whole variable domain KAGVTQTPRYLIKTRGQQVTLSCSPISGHRSVSWYQQTPGQGLQFLFEYFSETQRNKGNFPGRFSGRQFSNSRSEMNVSTLELGDSALYLCASSLTPGQGVVDGYTFGSGTRLTVV.

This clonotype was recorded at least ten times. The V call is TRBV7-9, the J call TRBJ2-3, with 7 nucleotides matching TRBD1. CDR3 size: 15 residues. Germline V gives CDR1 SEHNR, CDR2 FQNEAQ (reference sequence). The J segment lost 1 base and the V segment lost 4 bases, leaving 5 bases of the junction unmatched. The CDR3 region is CASSSGQAGTDTQYF. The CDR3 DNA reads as TGTGCCAGCAGCTCCGGACAGGCGGGCACAGATACGCAGTATTTT.

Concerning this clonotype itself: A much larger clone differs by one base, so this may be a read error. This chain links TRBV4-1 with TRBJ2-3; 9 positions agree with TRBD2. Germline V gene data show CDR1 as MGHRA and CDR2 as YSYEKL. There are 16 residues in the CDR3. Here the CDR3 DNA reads TGCGCCAGCAGCCAAGTGTCTAGCGGGGACAGAGATCCGCAGTATTTT. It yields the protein CASSQVSSGDRDPQYF.

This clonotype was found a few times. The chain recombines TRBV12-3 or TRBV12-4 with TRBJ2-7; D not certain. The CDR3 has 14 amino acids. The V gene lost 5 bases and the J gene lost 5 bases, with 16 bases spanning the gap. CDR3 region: CASSPRIVRDEQYF. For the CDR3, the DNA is TGTGCCAGCAGTCCTCGGATTGTTCGAGACGAGCAGTACTTC.

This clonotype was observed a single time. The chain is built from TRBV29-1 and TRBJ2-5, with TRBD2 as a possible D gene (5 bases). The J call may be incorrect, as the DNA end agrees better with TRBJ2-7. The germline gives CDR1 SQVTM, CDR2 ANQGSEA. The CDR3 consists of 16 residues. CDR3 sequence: CSVSRTDGEGNYEQYF. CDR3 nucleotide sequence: TGCAGCGTTTCGAGGACTGACGGAGAGGGTAACTACGAGCAGTACTTC.

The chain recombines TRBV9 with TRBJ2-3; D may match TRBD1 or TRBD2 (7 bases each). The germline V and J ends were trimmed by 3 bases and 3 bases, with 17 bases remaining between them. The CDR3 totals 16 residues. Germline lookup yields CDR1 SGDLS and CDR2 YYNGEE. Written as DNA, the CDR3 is TGTGCCAGCAGCGCAAGGAGCAGGGGGGGAACAGATACGCAGTATTTT. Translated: CASSARSRGGTDTQYF.